These 16 T cell receptor beta chains were sequenced from one sample in a study of cytomegalovirus exposure and HLA in healthy donors. The study ran its PCR with 60 Vbeta and 13 Jbeta primers. Using immunoSEQ multiplex PCR, the repertoire was profiled, and TCRdb retains in-frame clones only, with some absent. Among roughly 150,000 clones listed, 82% were seen once. Sequenced material: PBMCs. These receptor sequences come from a male donor in good health and CMV-seronegative.

This clone was observed a handful of times. The V and J genes are TRBV14 and TRBJ1-4; possibly TRBD1 for D (5 bases). Germline CDR1 and CDR2: SGHDN and FVKESK. CDR3 length equals 12 residues. V was trimmed by 4 bases and J by 10 bases, leaving 10 bases between them. The CDR3 DNA follows: TGTGCCAGCAGCCCCACCGACAGAAAACTGTTTTTT. The encoded protein is CASSPTDRKLFF.

This rearrangement joins TRBV18 to TRBJ2-7; TRBD2 aligns across 9 bases. The CDR3 length is 18 residues. Germline assignment: CDR1 KGHSH and CDR2 LQKENI. V was pared by 1 base and J by 0 bases, with 10 bases of the junction left unmatched. The CDR3 nucleotides are TGTGCCAGCTCACCACGCCCTAGCGGGATTTCCCCCTCCTACGAGCAGTACTTC. This encodes CASSPRPSGISPSYEQYF. The variable domain in full, with the rest retrieved from reference TRBV18 and TRBJ2-7, is NAGVMQNPRHLVRRRGQEARLRCSPMKGHSHVYWYRQLPEEGLKFMVYLQKENIIDESGMPKERFSAEFPKEGPSILRIQQVVRGDSAAYFCASSPRPSGISPSYEQYFGPGTRLTVT.

This clone was observed a handful of times. The V call is TRBV9, the J call TRBJ2-7; 10 bases are shared with TRBD1. The CDR3 runs 15 residues. Germline-derived CDR1 and CDR2 are SGDLS and YYNGEE. Unmatched junction bases numbered 10, after V lost 4 bases and J lost 6 bases. The DNA of the CDR3 is TGTGCCAGCAGCAAATTCGGGACAGGGGACGCCGAGCAGTACTTC. Its protein is CASSKFGTGDAEQYF.

V is TRBV5-1 and J is TRBJ2-3; the match to TRBD2 covers 8 bases. CDR1 is SGHRS, CDR2 YFSETQ, per germline. CDR3 length: 17 amino acids. V gave up 7 bases and J gave up 0 bases; unmatched junction bases: 13. The CDR3 region has the DNA TGCGCCAGCTCGACGATGCCGGGACTAGGTAGCACAGATACGCAGTATTTT. Its translation: CASSTMPGLGSTDTQYF.

The gene calls are TRBV29-1 and TRBJ2-2; weak D call: TRBD1 (6 bases). Looked up from germline, CDR1 is SQVTM and CDR2 is ANQGSEA. The CDR3 contains 14 residues. Trimming pared 7 bases from V and 5 bases from J, leaving 17 bases between. Here the CDR3 reads CSATGTSRTGELFF. The DNA of the CDR3 is TGCAGCGCTACCGGGACATCTCGTACCGGGGAGCTGTTTTTT.

V and J are TRBV7-8 and TRBJ2-4; 7 bases line up with TRBD1. The CDR3 is 14 residues long. The germline V gene has CDR1 SGHVS and CDR2 FQNEAQ. The V segment lost 6 bases and the J segment 3 bases; nucleotides outside the gene matches: 5. CDR3 DNA sequence: TGTGCCAGCAGTATCCCAGGGGGCAAAAACATTCAGTACTTC. Translated, it gives CASSIPGGKNIQYF.

The rearrangement uses TRBV4-3 and TRBJ1-5; the D gene is possibly TRBD1 (6 bases). The CDR3 totals 16 residues. Trimming pared 3 bases from V and 3 bases from J, leaving 15 bases between. Per germline, CDR1 LGHNA and CDR2 YSLEER. The CDR3 DNA reads TGCGCCAGCAGCCAGGGGCCCGCAGGGGACAATCAGCCCCAGCATTTT. This codes for CASSQGPAGDNQPQHF.

The rearrangement links TRBV4-3 to TRBJ1-2, with 9 positions matching TRBD1. The CDR3 extends over 18 amino acids. The junction had 14 bases not matched to a gene; V was cut back by 1 base and J by 5 bases. CDR1 LGHNA and CDR2 YSLEER come from the germline V gene. CDR3 DNA sequence: TGCGCCAGCAGCCAAGGGATGGGGTTGGGGGGACAGGGATATGGCTACACCTTC. This gives the protein CASSQGMGLGGQGYGYTF.

The gene calls are TRBV30 and TRBJ1-2; 7 nucleotides agree with TRBD1. The J segment lost 2 bases and the V segment lost 4 bases, leaving 4 bases of the junction unmatched. This CDR3 contains 13 residues. Looked up from germline, CDR1 is GTSNPN and CDR2 is SVGIG (reference sequence). CDR3 coding DNA: TGTGCCTGGAAGGGGGACAGCAACTATGGCTACACCTTC. This codes for CAWKGDSNYGYTF.

V and J are TRBV5-1 and TRBJ1-1, with TRBD1 identical over 10 bases. Trimming at V came to 0 bases and at J to 8 bases, leaving 7 bases not matched to a gene. CDR1 is SGHRS and CDR2 is YFSETQ in the germline V gene. This CDR3 spans 15 amino acids. The CDR3 loop is CASSLARQGASEAFF. For the CDR3, the DNA is TGCGCCAGCAGCTTGGCGAGACAGGGGGCTTCAGAAGCTTTCTTT.

The chain is built from TRBV4-3 and TRBJ2-1; 7 bases fit TRBD2. V shed 0 bases and J 0 bases; nucleotides not matched to a gene: 5. The CDR3 loop spans 17 amino acids. Germline CDR1 is LGHNA and CDR2 is YSLEER. The CDR3 loop is CASSQEPAGSSYNEQFF. The DNA for the CDR3 is TGCGCCAGCAGCCAAGAACCAGCGGGAAGCTCCTACAATGAGCAGTTCTTC.

This clone was recorded once. The chain uses TRBV6-6 and TRBJ2-1, with no clear D. V lost 0 bases and J lost 4, with 13 bases in between. CDR1 and CDR2 from the germline V gene are MNHNY and SVGAGI (reference sequence). The CDR3 runs 16 residues. CDR3 coding DNA: TGTGCCAGCAGTTACTCGACTGACTCCAAATACAATGAGCAGTTCTTC. It encodes CASSYSTDSKYNEQFF.

With regard to this clone: The germline gene is not matched at one end of the junction; a read error may be the cause. The J gene is TRBJ1-5, the V gene TRBV7-9; no firm D call. Germline CDR1 SEHNR, CDR2 FQNEAQ (reference sequence). CDR3 length: 15 amino acids. This CDR3 reads CSSSSSTYSNQPQHF. The CDR3 region has the DNA TGTTCCAGCAGCTCCTCGACTTATAGCAATCAGCCCCAGCATTTT.

Only a few counts were recorded for this clone. This rearrangement joins TRBV10-1 to TRBJ2-1; 11 nucleotides align to TRBD2. After removal of 3 bases from V and 5 bases from J, the junction contained 6 bases not matched to a gene. From germline, CDR1 is WNHNN and CDR2 SYGVQD (reference sequence). This CDR3 has 16 amino acids. Here the CDR3 reads CASSDPLAGGNNEQFF. In DNA, the CDR3 is TGCGCCAGCAGTGACCCGCTAGCGGGGGGTAACAATGAGCAGTTCTTC.

The genes are TRBV7-2 and TRBJ2-3, with D perhaps TRBD2 (6 bases). Trimming took off 4 bases at V and 0 bases at J, with 11 bases between the two ends. CDR1 is SGHTA and CDR2 is FQGNSA in the germline V gene. The CDR3 extends over 15 amino acids. CDR3 bases: TGTGCCAGCAGCTGGGGCGGGACGAGCACAGATACGCAGTATTTT. This codes for CASSWGGTSTDTQYF.

The chain joins TRBV12-1 to TRBJ2-1; the listed D gene, TRBD2, was not tested against the DNA. TRBV12-1 is noted as a pseudogene. The CDR3 is 16 amino acids. This CDR3 is CASSFGELAGPNEQFF. The CDR3 nucleotides read TGTGCCAGCAGCTTTGGGGAGCTAGCGGGACCCAATGAGCAGTTCTTC.